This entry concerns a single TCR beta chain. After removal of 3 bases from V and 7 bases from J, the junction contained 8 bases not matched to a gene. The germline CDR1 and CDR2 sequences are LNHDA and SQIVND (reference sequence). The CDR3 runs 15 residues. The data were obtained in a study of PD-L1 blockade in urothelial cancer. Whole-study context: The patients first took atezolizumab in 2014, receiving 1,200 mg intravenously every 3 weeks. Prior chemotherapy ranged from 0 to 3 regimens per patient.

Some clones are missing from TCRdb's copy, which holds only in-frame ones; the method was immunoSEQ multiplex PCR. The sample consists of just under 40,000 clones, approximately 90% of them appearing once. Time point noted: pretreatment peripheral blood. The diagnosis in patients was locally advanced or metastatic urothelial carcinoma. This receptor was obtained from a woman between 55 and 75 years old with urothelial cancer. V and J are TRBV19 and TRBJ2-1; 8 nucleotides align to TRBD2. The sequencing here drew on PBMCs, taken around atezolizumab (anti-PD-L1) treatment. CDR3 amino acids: CASSMGAGVGNEQFF. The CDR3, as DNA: TGTGCCAGTAGTATGGGAGCGGGAGTTGGTAATGAGCAGTTCTTC.